This is a list of T cell receptor beta chains from one sample in a study of T cells in Graves' hyperthyroidism and ophthalmopathy. TCRdb re-called the multiplex PCR reads through MiXCR, storing one row per CDR3 protein. The sample yields 300,000 to 400,000 distinct CDR3 sequences, roughly 14% seen once. The sample taken for sequencing was blood. Source of these receptors: a young woman with Graves' ophthalmopathy. Both conserved end residues are trimmed from each CDR3.

V	J	CDR3
TRBV9	TRBJ2-1	ASSGPRQF
TRBV10-2	TRBJ2-7	ASSPNSLTSGGGYEQY
TRBV28	TRBJ1-2	ASSRQGDYGYT
TRBV20-1	TRBJ2-7	SARAQGRSSYEQY
TRBV9	TRBJ1-1	ASSVGSGEHMNTEAF
TRBV19	TRBJ1-5	ASQGMGNQPQH
TRBV28	TRBJ1-2	ASSLSMAYYGYT
TRBV15	TRBJ1-1	ATSRFSTGMNTEAF
TRBV6-2/TRBV6-3	TRBJ2-5	ASRMGLGETQY
TRBV7-7	TRBJ1-2	ARQGIESDYGYT
TRBV29-1	TRBJ2-3	SVASGSTDTQY
TRBV28	TRBJ1-5	ASSTLTGTSNQPQH
TRBV11-2	TRBJ1-1	ASSLDWGQNTEAF
TRBV6-6	TRBJ1-2	ASSYSRYNHYGYT
TRBV12-3/TRBV12-4	TRBJ1-2	ASSFGTGHYT
TRBV12-3/TRBV12-4	TRBJ1-5	ASSSMGSDQPQH
TRBV6-1	TRBJ2-1	ASSVSYRTSNEQF
TRBV12-3/TRBV12-4	TRBJ2-7	ASSSSGLFEQY
TRBV6-1	TRBJ2-7	ASSSAQRSSYEQY
TRBV10-3	TRBJ2-5	AISEADQETQY
TRBV20-1	TRBJ2-1	SASPPRTSGGGYNEQF
TRBV11-2	TRBJ2-5	ASSLIAGEQETQY
TRBV3-1	TRBJ1-4	ASSFWTGTNEKLF
TRBV14	TRBJ1-1	ASSPGAGKMNTEAF
TRBV5-1	TRBJ1-3	ASSVEGQGSSGNTIY
TRBV14	TRBJ2-2	ASSQYPGLAVTGELF
TRBV3-1	TRBJ2-1	ASSQGTSGGLSEQF
TRBV3-1	TRBJ2-7	ASSQGGLPYEQY
TRBV18	TRBJ1-4	ASSPQPPTPSGREKLF
TRBV2	TRBJ2-2	ASSEVVGNTGELF
TRBV7-8	TRBJ2-5	ASSQGFKETQY
TRBV3-1	TRBJ2-5	ASSQDALLETQY
TRBV11-2	TRBJ2-3	ASSHPQGLTTDTQY
TRBV28	TRBJ2-7	ASSLAIGGPYEQY
TRBV19	TRBJ2-1	ASTVTSGGIQF
TRBV3-1	TRBJ1-2	ASSQVSSYGYT
TRBV20-1	TRBJ1-1	SARGSDQGRNTEAF
TRBV11-2	TRBJ2-1	ASSYDRGTGEQF
TRBV3-1	TRBJ1-6	ASSQVGSPLH
TRBV7-2	TRBJ2-3	ASSLGVGLAGTDTQY